This is a list of T cell receptor beta chains from one sample in a study of T-cell reconstitution after alpha-beta-depleted transplantation in children. TCRdb ran MiXCR on the PCR reads and lists one entry per CDR3 protein. In the table there are some 640,000 distinct CDR3 sequences, roughly 17% of which are singletons. The starting material was PBMCs from the stem cell graft donor, obtained from the stem cell graft. The receptors were sampled from a human donor who donated a stem cell graft to a child with acute myeloid leukemia. Each CDR3 is given with its conserved first and last residue. The order of the fields is clone size, V gene, J gene, D gene, CDR3 protein, CDR3 DNA. The D gene is left open where the match is weak. Where a row states a size, it is once, few, many or the class of an expanded clone; other rows omit it.

-	TRBV20-1	TRBJ2-1	-	CSASPRPARGGYNEQFF	TGCAGTGCTAGTCCTCGACCAGCTAGGGGGGGCTACAATGAGCAGTTCTTC
-	TRBV13	TRBJ1-3	-	CASSTRQRRNTIYF	TGTGCCAGCAGCACCCGACAGAGGAGAAACACCATATATTTT
-	TRBV12-3/TRBV12-4	TRBJ2-2	-	CASSDQTSTFRSGELFF	TGTGCCAGCAGTGATCAGACGTCGACGTTTAGGTCCGGGGAGCTGTTTTTT
-	TRBV5-1	TRBJ1-5	TRBD1	CASSWTGGQPQHF	TGCGCCAGCAGCTGGACAGGGGGTCAGCCCCAGCATTTT
many	TRBV7-2	TRBJ1-5	-	CASSLGFQPQHF	TGTGCCAGCAGCTTAGGTTTTCAGCCCCAGCATTTT
many	TRBV4-3	TRBJ2-1	-	CASSQGTSFWQFF	TGCGCCAGCAGCCAAGGGACATCTTTTTGGCAGTTCTTC
many	TRBV6-1	TRBJ1-5	-	CASSPDPIDGNQPQHF	TGTGCCAGCAGCCCAGACCCTATCGATGGCAATCAGCCCCAGCATTTT
-	TRBV29-1	TRBJ2-4	TRBD1	CSVSGQTENIQYF	TGCAGCGTCTCGGGACAGACTGAAAACATTCAGTACTTC
-	TRBV7-3	TRBJ2-3	-	CASSLRGGVGDTQYF	TGTGCCAGCAGCCTAAGGGGGGGCGTCGGAGATACGCAGTATTTT
-	TRBV15	TRBJ1-5	-	CATSKGALRSAQHF	TGTGCCACCAGCAAGGGTGCCCTGAGATCAGCCCAGCATTTT
many	TRBV10-3	TRBJ1-2	TRBD1	CAISDRGNYGYTF	TGTGCCATCAGTGACAGGGGGAACTATGGCTACACCTTC
once	TRBV7-6	TRBJ2-1	-	CASSSPISYYEQFF	TGTGCCAGCAGCTCGCCCATCTCCTACTATGAGCAGTTCTTC
few	TRBV7-2	TRBJ2-1	TRBD2	CASSFGLARYNEQFF	TGTGCCAGCAGCTTTGGACTAGCGCGCTACAATGAGCAGTTCTTC
-	TRBV7-2	TRBJ2-2	TRBD2	CASSLVSGAANTGELFF	TGTGCCAGCAGCTTAGTCAGCGGGGCGGCGAACACCGGGGAGCTGTTTTTT
-	TRBV12-3/TRBV12-4	TRBJ1-2	TRBD1	CASSSRTGGAYGYTF	TGTGCCAGCAGTTCACGGACAGGGGGGGCCTATGGCTACACCTTC
many	TRBV20-1	TRBJ2-5	-	CSARENRGETQYF	TGCAGTGCTAGAGAGAACCGGGGCGAGACCCAGTACTTC
-	TRBV5-1	TRBJ1-5	-	CASSLAGGVQPQHF	TGCGCCAGCAGCTTGGCTGGGGGAGTTCAGCCCCAGCATTTT
-	TRBV29-1	TRBJ2-3	TRBD2	CSGIAGGPGTQYF	TGCAGCGGTATAGCGGGGGGCCCCGGAACGCAGTATTTT
-	TRBV20-1	TRBJ1-1	TRBD1	CSAREGQSQGTNTEAFF	TGCAGTGCTAGGGAGGGACAGTCACAAGGGACCAACACTGAAGCTTTCTTT
many	TRBV20-1	TRBJ1-6	-	CSAQLDGNSPLHF	TGCAGTGCTCAGTTGGACGGAAATTCACCCCTCCACTTT
-	TRBV7-9	TRBJ1-1	-	CASSLGASMNTEAFF	TGTGCCAGCAGCTTAGGAGCCTCCATGAACACTGAAGCTTTCTTT
many	TRBV29-1	TRBJ2-1	-	CSVVRGYNEQFF	TGCAGCGTAGTACGGGGCTACAATGAGCAGTTCTTC
-	TRBV12-3/TRBV12-4	TRBJ1-2	-	CASSSLRDVAYGYTF	TGTGCCAGCAGTTCACTCCGTGACGTGGCCTATGGCTACACCTTC
-	TRBV10-3	TRBJ2-3	TRBD2	CAISRTSGGDTQYF	TGTGCCATCAGTAGGACTAGCGGGGGAGATACGCAGTATTTT
few	TRBV5-1	TRBJ1-6	-	CASSPGTSNSPLHF	TGCGCCAGCAGCCCCGGGACCTCGAATTCACCCCTCCACTTT
once	TRBV10-3	TRBJ2-3	-	CAISEQPTDTQYF	TGTGCCATCAGTGAACAGCCCACAGATACGCAGTATTTT
few	TRBV2	TRBJ2-1	TRBD1	CASSKGQGPYNEQFF	TGTGCCAGCAGTAAGGGACAGGGCCCCTACAATGAGCAGTTCTTC
few	TRBV20-1	TRBJ2-7	-	CSAATEPSYEQYF	TGCAGTGCCGCGACCGAGCCCTCCTACGAGCAGTACTTC
-	TRBV7-3	TRBJ2-7	TRBD1	CASSSTGGKSSEQYF	TGTGCCAGCAGCTCGACAGGGGGCAAGTCTTCCGAGCAGTACTTC